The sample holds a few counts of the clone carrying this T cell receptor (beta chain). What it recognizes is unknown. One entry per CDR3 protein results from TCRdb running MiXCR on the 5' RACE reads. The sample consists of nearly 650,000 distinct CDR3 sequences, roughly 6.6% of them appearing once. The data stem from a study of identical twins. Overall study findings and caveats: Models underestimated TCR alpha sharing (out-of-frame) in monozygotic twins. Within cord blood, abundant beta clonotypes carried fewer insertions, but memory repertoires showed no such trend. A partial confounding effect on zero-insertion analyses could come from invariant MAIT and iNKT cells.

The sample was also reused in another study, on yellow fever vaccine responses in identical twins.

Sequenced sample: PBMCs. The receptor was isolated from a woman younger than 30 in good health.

CDR3 DNA: TGTGCCAGCAGCTTAAAGGGCCGGGGGTTAAATCAGCCCCAGCATTTT. Translating it yields CASSLKGRGLNQPQHF. The chain joins TRBV13 to TRBJ1-5; TRBD1 is a possible D gene (5 bases). The V gene lost 2 bases and the J gene lost 4 bases, with 15 bases spanning the gap. The V gene's germline CDR1 is PRHDT and CDR2 FYEKMQ (reference sequence). CDR3 length equals 16 residues.